One T cell receptor (beta chain) is described in this entry. The antigen is not known. TCRdb ran MiXCR on the 5' RACE reads and lists one entry per CDR3 protein. The sample yields 360,000 or so distinct CDR3 sequences, 28% seen once. The sample belongs to a study of T-cell memory formation after mild COVID-19. Study-wide results and caveats: Pre-infection memory held some responding clones, suggesting pre-existing cross-reactive T cells responded.

CDR1 and CDR2 (germline): MNHEY, SVGAGI. CDR3 length equals 16 residues. V lost 0 bases to trimming and J lost 9 bases, with 18 bases between them. This chain joins TRBV6-5 and TRBJ2-1; possible D gene TRBD1, 6 bases. This clonotype was sampled from an adult woman who had mild COVID-19 (a few samples of this study predate the infection). Cell type and time point are not known. Sequenced sample: PBMCs or a T cell subset sorted from them (not recorded which). CDR3 sequence: CASSYSALVQGGEQFF. DNA of the CDR3: TGTGCCAGCAGTTACTCGGCTTTGGTACAGGGTGGTGAGCAGTTCTTC.